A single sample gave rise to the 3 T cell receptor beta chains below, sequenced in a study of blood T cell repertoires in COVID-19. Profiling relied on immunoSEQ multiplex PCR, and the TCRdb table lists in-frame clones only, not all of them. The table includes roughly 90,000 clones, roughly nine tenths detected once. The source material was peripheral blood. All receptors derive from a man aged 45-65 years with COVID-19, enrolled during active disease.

Here the CDR3 reads CASSAGQGRQYF. CDR3 DNA sequence: TGCGCCAGCAGCGCCGGACAGGGTAGGCAGTACTTC. The rearrangement links TRBV5-1 to TRBJ2-7; 8 bases agree with TRBD1. The CDR3 runs to 12 residues. CDR1 and CDR2 from the germline V gene are SGHRS and YFSETQ. The V gene end was trimmed by 4 bases and the J gene end by 9 bases; junction bases not matched to a gene: 6. Using reference TRBV5-1 and TRBJ2-7 for the parts outside the CDR3, the full variable domain is KAGVTQTPRYLIKTRGQQVTLSCSPISGHRSVSWYQQTPGQGLQFLFEYFSETQRNKGNFPGRFSGRQFSNSRSEMNVSTLELGDSALYLCASSAGQGRQYFGPGTRLTVT.

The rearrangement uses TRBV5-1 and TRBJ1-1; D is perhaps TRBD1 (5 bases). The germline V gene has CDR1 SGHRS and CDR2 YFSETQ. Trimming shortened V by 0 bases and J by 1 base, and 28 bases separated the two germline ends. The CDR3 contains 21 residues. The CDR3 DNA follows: TGCGCCAGCAGCTTGGCCGGGACTTACCGTCCCTTAGGGCAGGCGAACACTGAAGCTTTCTTT. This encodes CASSLAGTYRPLGQANTEAFF.

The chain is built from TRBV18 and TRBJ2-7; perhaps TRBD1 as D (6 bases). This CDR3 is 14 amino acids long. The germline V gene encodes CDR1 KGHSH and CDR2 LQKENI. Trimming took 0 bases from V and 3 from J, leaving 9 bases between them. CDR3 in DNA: TGTGCCAGCTCACCACCGAACAGGGACTACGAGCAGTACTTC. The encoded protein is CASSPPNRDYEQYF.